The 24 T cell receptor beta chains below all came from one sample that was sequenced in a study of healthy donors' naive CD4 and CD8 T cells. TCR libraries were built from roughly 0.5 ug of total RNA by linear amplification. TCRdb reanalysed the reads using MiXCR and keeps one entry per CDR3 protein. This sample carries 150,000 to 200,000 distinct CDR3 sequences, about 76% of them seen once, and the ten largest clones take roughly 2.3%. Sequenced input: naive CD4+ and CD8+ T cells sorted from blood, pooled from several donors. The receptors derive from a pool of human donors in good health; the sample pools cells from several healthy donors.

The chain links TRBV5-6 to TRBJ2-3; no clear D. Trimming stripped 4 bases from V and 4 bases from J, with 7 bases between. The CDR3 has 12 residues. CDR1 is SGHDT, CDR2 YYEEEE, per germline. The CDR3 sequence is CASSPYPDTQYF. Here the CDR3 DNA reads TGTGCCAGCAGCCCATATCCAGATACGCAGTATTTT.

This clonotype was detected a few times. This rearrangement joins TRBV5-4 to TRBJ2-1; 8 bases are a match to TRBD2. Germline assignment: CDR1 SGHNT and CDR2 YYREEE (reference sequence). The CDR3 extends over 15 amino acids. The V gene end was trimmed by 0 bases and the J gene end by 2 bases; junction bases not matched to a gene: 1. CDR3 sequence reads: CASSLETSAYNEQFF. The CDR3 coding sequence is TGTGCCAGCAGCTTGGAGACTAGCGCCTACAATGAGCAGTTCTTC.

The chain links TRBV12-3 or TRBV12-4 to TRBJ2-3; D is possibly TRBD2 (6 bases). This CDR3 is 14 amino acids long. The V end was cut by 1 base, the J end by 6 bases, with 11 bases between. Here the CDR3 DNA reads TGTGCCAGCAGTTTAGACGGGAGTGATGATACGCAGTATTTT. It codes for CASSLDGSDDTQYF.

The CDR3 nucleotides read TGTGCCAGCAGGGCGGGCAGGGGGTCTAATTCACCCCTCCACTTT. This encodes CASRAGRGSNSPLHF. The rearrangement uses TRBV11-3 and TRBJ1-6; 7 nucleotides match TRBD1. CDR1 and CDR2 (germline): SGHNT, YENEEA. This CDR3 spans 15 amino acids. Losses at the gene ends were 6 bases for V and 6 bases for J; bases not matched to a gene: 8.

This clonotype came up once. The rearrangement joins TRBV7-2 to TRBJ2-1, with 9 bases matching TRBD1. The CDR3 is 14 amino acids. From germline, CDR1 is SGHTA and CDR2 FQGNSA. With V trimmed by 7 bases and J by 4 bases, 5 bases remained unmatched. In nucleotides, the CDR3 is TGTGCCAGCAAGGACAGGGGACTGTACAATGAGCAGTTCTTC. It specifies CASKDRGLYNEQFF. The variable domain in full, completed from reference TRBV7-2 and TRBJ2-1, reads GAGVSQSPSNKVTEKGKDVELRCDPISGHTALYWYRQSLGQGLEFLIYFQGNSAPDKSGLPSDRFSAERTGGSVSTLTIQRTQQEDSAVYLCASKDRGLYNEQFFGPGTRLTVL.

V gene TRBV10-3 combines with J gene TRBJ2-5; D uncertain. The V and J ends lost 2 bases and 7 bases respectively, with 8 bases between them. Germline V gene sequence: CDR1 ENHRY, CDR2 SYGVKD. The CDR3 runs 12 residues. Written as DNA, the CDR3 is TGTGCCATCAGTGAGGTAACGGGGACCCAGTACTTC. Residues: CAISEVTGTQYF.

The genes are TRBV6-5 and TRBJ1-1; the D gene is possibly TRBD1 (5 bases). The CDR3 has 15 residues. Trimming took 0 bases from V and 0 from J, leaving 8 bases between them. From germline, CDR1 is MNHEY and CDR2 SVGAGI. The chain's CDR3 is CASSYSSGMNTEAFF. The CDR3 region has the DNA TGTGCCAGCAGTTACTCTTCAGGGATGAACACTGAAGCTTTCTTT.

V gene TRBV29-1 combines with J gene TRBJ2-7, with 7 bases that match TRBD1. This CDR3 has 13 residues. Unmatched junction bases numbered 7, after V lost 6 bases and J lost 2 bases. The germline gives CDR1 SQVTM, CDR2 ANQGSEA. The CDR3 is CSVEGTVPYEQYF. The CDR3, as DNA: TGCAGCGTCGAGGGGACAGTTCCCTACGAGCAGTACTTC.

This chain uses TRBV21-1 with TRBJ2-7; the DNA was not used to check the table's D call, TRBD1. TRBV21-1 is listed as a pseudogene. The CDR3 runs 12 residues. CDR3 protein: CASSKIPRVWYF. CDR3 in DNA: TGTGCCAGCAGCAAAATACCCAGGGTGTGGTACTTC.

This clonotype was seen a handful of times. The J gene is TRBJ1-1, the V gene TRBV10-3; maybe TRBD1 (5 bases). The CDR3 covers 13 residues. Germline values: CDR1 ENHRY, CDR2 SYGVKD. V lost 6 bases and J lost 2, with 10 bases in between. This chain's CDR3 is CAISWDGNTEAFF. The CDR3 bases are TGTGCCATCAGCTGGGACGGCAACACTGAAGCTTTCTTT.

The chain links TRBV20-1 to TRBJ2-5; D could derive from TRBD1 or TRBD2 (5 bases each). The CDR3 runs 12 residues. In germline, CDR1 is DFQATT, CDR2 SNEGSKA (reference sequence). With 3 bases removed from V and 3 bases from J, the gap between germline ends came to 8 bases. CDR3 sequence (DNA): TGCAGTGCTAGGGGACGGGAAGAGACCCAGTACTTC. Its protein is CSARGREETQYF.

This chain uses TRBV29-1 with TRBJ2-3; no clear D. Per germline, CDR1 SQVTM and CDR2 ANQGSEA. V lost 7 bases and J 0 bases, leaving 14 bases between the germline ends. This CDR3 has 14 amino acids. The CDR3 coding sequence is TGCAGCGCCGCGAGCTCTCTTAGCACAGATACGCAGTATTTT. Amino acids: CSAASSLSTDTQYF.

The CDR3 DNA is TGTGCCAGCAGTTACCCCGCATGGGGCCAGCCCCAGCATTTT. Protein product: CASSYPAWGQPQHF. The gene calls are TRBV6-2 or TRBV6-3 and TRBJ1-5; tentatively, D is TRBD1 (5 bases). The germline V gene has CDR1 MNHEY and CDR2 SVGEGT. Trimming cost V 2 bases and J 7 bases, with 12 bases left between them. This CDR3 has 14 amino acids.

The V call is TRBV6-1, the J call TRBJ1-1, with no clear D. V lost 4 bases to trimming and J lost 1 base, with 7 bases between them. Germline loops: CDR1 MNHNS, CDR2 SASEGT. This CDR3 comprises 13 residues. DNA of the CDR3: TGTGCCAGCAGTGGCTGGGGGAACACTGAAGCTTTCTTT. Protein: CASSGWGNTEAFF.

This clonotype was observed once. The rearrangement uses TRBV27 and TRBJ2-1; 10 bases fit TRBD1. Germline values: CDR1 MNHEY, CDR2 SMNVEV (reference sequence). This CDR3 has 15 residues. Germline trimming cut 7 bases from V and 7 bases from J; bases unmatched to any gene: 10. The CDR3 spells CASTSGQGFWNEQFF. The CDR3 DNA reads TGTGCCAGCACCTCGGGACAGGGGTTTTGGAATGAGCAGTTCTTC.

The rearrangement joins TRBV12-3 or TRBV12-4 to TRBJ1-2; D is uncertain. V was clipped by 7 bases and J by 2 bases, with 5 bases between them. CDR3 length: 11 amino acids. DNA for the CDR3: TGTGCCAGCACACAGAACTATGGCTACACCTTC. Protein sequence: CASTQNYGYTF.

This chain links TRBV6-1 with TRBJ2-2; 7 bases line up with TRBD1. Germline V lookup: CDR1 MNHNS, CDR2 SASEGT. V shed 4 bases and J 1 base; nucleotides not matched to a gene: 3. The length of the CDR3 is 15 residues. The CDR3 spells CASSARTGNTGELFF. The CDR3 nucleotides are TGTGCCAGCAGTGCGAGGACAGGGAACACCGGGGAGCTGTTTTTT.

As for this clonotype: At one boundary the junction diverges from the germline segment, which might be a read error. The chain uses TRBV10-3 and TRBJ2-1; D might be TRBD1 (7 bases). The CDR3 has 15 amino acids. Looked up from germline, CDR1 is ENHRY and CDR2 is SYGVKD. This chain's CDR3 is CASSTGAGTVEAQFF. Here the CDR3 DNA reads TGTGCCAGCAGTACCGGCGCGGGGACAGTTGAGGCGCAGTTCTTC.

The V gene is TRBV6-5, the J gene TRBJ2-7; D is possibly TRBD2 (5 bases). Trimming cost V 5 bases and J 4 bases, with 15 bases left between them. CDR3 size: 14 residues. Germline V gives CDR1 MNHEY, CDR2 SVGAGI. The CDR3 sequence is CASSREVGEYEQYV. The CDR3 coding sequence is TGTGCCAGCAGTCGAGAGGTTGGGGAGTACGAGCAGTACGTC.

This chain links TRBV29-1 with TRBJ1-5, with D unresolved. Germline CDR1 SQVTM, CDR2 ANQGSEA. The CDR3 loop spans 13 amino acids. V was pared by 4 bases and J by 5 bases, with 12 bases between. The CDR3 sequence: CSVGDTLYQPQHF. CDR3 nucleotide sequence: TGCAGCGTTGGAGACACCCTTTATCAGCCCCAGCATTTT.

The chain is built from TRBV5-1 and TRBJ1-1, with TRBD1 matching 9 bases. In germline, CDR1 is SGHRS, CDR2 YFSETQ. After removal of 3 bases from V and 7 bases from J, the junction contained 1 base not matched to a gene. The CDR3 has 12 residues. The CDR3 sequence is CASSWDRDEAFF. CDR3 bases: TGCGCCAGCAGCTGGGACAGGGATGAAGCTTTCTTT. Combining the CDR3 with reference TRBV5-1 and TRBJ1-1 gives the whole variable domain KAGVTQTPRYLIKTRGQQVTLSCSPISGHRSVSWYQQTPGQGLQFLFEYFSETQRNKGNFPGRFSGRQFSNSRSEMNVSTLELGDSALYLCASSWDRDEAFFGQGTRLTVV.

This rearrangement joins TRBV19 to TRBJ1-1; D possibly corresponds to TRBD1 (6 bases). There are 13 residues in the CDR3. Per the germline V gene, CDR1 is LNHDA and CDR2 is SQIVND (reference sequence). Between the trimmed V and J ends, which lost 1 base and 8 bases, there was a span of 11 bases. Written as DNA, the CDR3 is TGTGCCAGTAGTATAGCCGGACAGAGAGAAGCTTTCTTT. This sequence encodes CASSIAGQREAFF.

The chain combines TRBV7-8 with TRBJ2-5, with D unclear. V lost 5 bases to trimming and J lost 5 bases, with 12 bases between them. The CDR3 runs to 13 residues. CDR1 and CDR2 from the germline V gene are SGHVS and FQNEAQ. CDR3 DNA sequence: TGTGCCAGCAGCACGCGATACCCCGAGACCCAGTACTTC. This translates into CASSTRYPETQYF.

This clonotype was seen a handful of times. J is TRBJ2-7 and V is TRBV6-5, with 7 bases identical to TRBD1. CDR1 is MNHEY, CDR2 SVGAGI, per germline. The CDR3 contains 15 residues. V lost 5 bases and J lost 0; bases outside the gene matches: 7. The CDR3 DNA is TGTGCCAGCAGTCCCCGGGACAGCCTCTCCTACGAGCAGTACTTC. This translates into CASSPRDSLSYEQYF.